This paragraph covers one T cell receptor (beta chain) sequence. The source of the sample is a study of blood T cell repertoires in COVID-19. Study at large: Specimens from acute and convalescent COVID-19 originated in the United States, Italy and Spain. Nucleic acid was either cDNA or gDNA, and it came from T cells, B-cell-depleted T cells, or PBMCs.

V dropped 0 bases and J dropped 0 bases, with 9 bases sitting between them. The CDR3 extends over 15 amino acids. CDR1 is SGDLS and CDR2 is YYNGEE in the germline V gene. In the study's own analysis: Nucleated cell counts were estimated from reference gene primer amplification. The protocol was immunoSEQ multiplex PCR, while the TCRdb copy is restricted to in-frame clones and leaves out a portion. V and J calls and clone size are those listed in that table; D and trimming were worked out from the DNA. Among fewer than 150,000 clones listed, more than 75% were seen once. Input material: peripheral blood. The J gene is TRBJ1-1, the V gene TRBV9, with D uncertain. This TCR was sampled from a woman in her forties with acute or convalescent COVID-19. CDR3 sequence reads: CASSVVRVLNTEAFF. CDR3 bases: TGTGCCAGCAGCGTAGTTAGAGTTTTGAACACTGAAGCTTTCTTT.